A selection of T cell receptor beta chains follows, all from one sample in a study of cytotoxic CD8 clonotypes in ibrutinib-treated CLL. The assay was immunoSEQ multiplex PCR, and TCRdb's table has in-frame clones only and misses some. The data hold about 120,000 clones, with over 75% observed a single time. Sequenced here: PBMCs, sampled after 24 months of ibrutinib treatment. These receptors were collected from a human donor with chronic lymphocytic leukemia. The CDR3 runs from the conserved cysteine through the conserved F or W. The D gene is left open where the match is weak. A clone size is listed for some rows: how often the clone was seen (once, few, many), or a class if it is expanded.

TGCGCCAGCAGCTTGAGCGGGGGAAGCACAGATACGCAGTATTTT,CASSLSGGSTDTQYF,.,TRBV5-1,TRBJ2-3,TRBD2,15
TGTGCCAGCAGCAAGACTAGCGGGGCAGTAGAGACCCAGTACTTC,CASSKTSGAVETQYF,.,TRBV11-3,TRBJ2-5,TRBD2,15
TGTGCCAGCAGCCAAGATCCAAGGCAGGAGAATAACTATGGCTACACCTTC,CASSQDPRQENNYGYTF,medium-sized,TRBV4-2,TRBJ1-2,.,17
TGTGCCAGCAGTCACGACAGGGGCAATCAGCCCCAGCATTTT,CASSHDRGNQPQHF,.,TRBV6-5,TRBJ1-5,TRBD1,14
TGCGCCAGCAGCTGGACAGGGAGTAACGAGCAGTACTTC,CASSWTGSNEQYF,.,TRBV5-1,TRBJ2-7,TRBD1,13
TGCGCCAGCATCAACGACAGGGTTTATGGCTACACCTTC,CASINDRVYGYTF,.,TRBV5-1,TRBJ1-2,TRBD1,13
TGTGCCAGCAGCCGCAAGGGAGGAGCAGATACGCAGTATTTT,CASSRKGGADTQYF,once,TRBV7-2,TRBJ2-3,.,14
TGCGCCAGCAGCTTGGGGCTAGCTCTGGACGAGCAGTACTTC,CASSLGLALDEQYF,.,TRBV5-1,TRBJ2-7,.,14
TGCGCCAGCAGCTTGGCCGTCCTAGCGGGAAGCACAGATACGCAGTATTTT,CASSLAVLAGSTDTQYF,.,TRBV5-1,TRBJ2-3,TRBD2,17
TGTGCCAGCAGTTATGATTCATTAGGGACCCAGTACTTC,CASSYDSLGTQYF,.,TRBV6-6,TRBJ2-5,.,13
TGTGCCAGCAGCCCCGGAGTCGGGGCATACGAGCAGTACTTC,CASSPGVGAYEQYF,.,TRBV11-2,TRBJ2-7,.,14
TGTGCCAGCAGTCTTGAAGCTTTCTTGGGCTTT,CASSLEAFLGF,once,TRBV2,TRBJ1-1,.,11
TGTGCCAGCAGGGAAGGGGGCGAGCAGTTCTTC,CASREGGEQFF,.,TRBV4-2,TRBJ2-1,TRBD1,11
TGCAGCGTTGCAGGGGCTGGGACTGAAGCTTTCTTT,CSVAGAGTEAFF,.,TRBV29-1,TRBJ1-1,.,12
TGTGCCAGCAGCTTAGTTCCCGAGCATGGCTACACCTTC,CASSLVPEHGYTF,.,TRBV7-9,TRBJ1-2,.,13
TGTGCCAGCAGATCCGGGACAACCCGAGGCGGCTACACCTTC,CASRSGTTRGGYTF,.,TRBV6-5,TRBJ1-2,.,14
TGTGCCAGCAGCGCTCGGCAAGGGTATAGAAGCACAGATACGCAGTATTTT,CASSARQGYRSTDTQYF,.,TRBV9,TRBJ2-3,.,17
TGTGCCACGACCTCGACAGGGGGGAACACTGAAGCTTTCTTT,CATTSTGGNTEAFF,.,TRBV19,TRBJ1-1,TRBD1,14
TGTGCCAGCACGGCCGAGGGGTATCAGCCCCAGCATTTT,CASTAEGYQPQHF,.,TRBV28,TRBJ1-5,.,13
TGTGCCAGCAGCGCTGACCTAGCGGGGGGGTCCTTAAGCACAGATACGCAGTATTTT,CASSADLAGGSLSTDTQYF,.,TRBV9,TRBJ2-3,TRBD2,19
TGCAGCGGGGGTTTATTAGAGACCCAGTACTTC,CSGGLLETQYF,.,TRBV29-1,TRBJ2-5,.,11
TGTGCCAGCAGCCCAGCCGGGACAGAGACCTATGGCTACACCTTC,CASSPAGTETYGYTF,.,TRBV28,TRBJ1-2,TRBD1,15
TGTGCCAGCAGCGTAGGGGCAGCCTTGGGCACAGATACGCAGTATTTT,CASSVGAALGTDTQYF,few,TRBV9,TRBJ2-3,.,16
TGCGCCAGCAGCCTGCAGACAGGGGCGAGTGCAGATACGCAGTATTTT,CASSLQTGASADTQYF,.,TRBV5-1,TRBJ2-3,TRBD1,16
TGTGCCAGCAGCCAGCCAGCTAGCGGGGCGGTAAGCTCCTACAATGAGCAGTTCTTC,CASSQPASGAVSSYNEQFF,.,TRBV16,TRBJ2-1,TRBD2,19
TGTGCCAGCAGTAAGACACCACAGGCAGATACGCAGTATTTT,CASSKTPQADTQYF,.,TRBV28,TRBJ2-3,.,14
TGTGCCAGCAGTCTGGGACTAGCGGGTGCCAGGAATGAGCAGTTCTTC,CASSLGLAGARNEQFF,.,TRBV28,TRBJ2-1,TRBD2,16
TGTGCCAGCAGTCCTACAGGGTATAGCAATCAGCCCCAGCATTTT,CASSPTGYSNQPQHF,.,TRBV28,TRBJ1-5,.,15
TGCAGCGTTGGGGAAGCTAACTATGGCTACACCTTC,CSVGEANYGYTF,.,TRBV29-1,TRBJ1-2,.,12
TGTGCCAGCAGCGCAACAGTTTACGAGCAGTACTTC,CASSATVYEQYF,.,TRBV11-2,TRBJ2-7,.,12
TGTGCCAGCAGCCTCGACAAGAGCTCCTACGAGCAGTACTTC,CASSLDKSSYEQYF,.,TRBV7-3,TRBJ2-7,.,14
TGTGCCACCGAGTCAATGCTCAGAACCGAGCAGTACTTC,CATESMLRTEQYF,.,TRBV15,TRBJ2-7,.,13
TGTGCCAGCAGCTTAGGATCTTTGGGGGCGCAAAACACCATATATTTT,CASSLGSLGAQNTIYF,.,TRBV7-8,TRBJ1-3,.,16
TGTGCCAGCAGTTTAGGAGGGGTTGGGGCCAACGTCCTGACTTTC,CASSLGGVGANVLTF,.,TRBV28,TRBJ2-6,.,15
TGTGCCAGCAGTCCGTGGGGCTCGCGCTCCTACGAGCAGTACTTC,CASSPWGSRSYEQYF,.,TRBV27,TRBJ2-7,.,15
TGTGCCAGCTCACCCCCCCCACCGAACAGCGATGGCTACACCTTC,CASSPPPPNSDGYTF,.,TRBV18,TRBJ1-2,.,15
TGTGCCAGCAACCGAATTAGCTCCTACGAGCAGTACTTC,CASNRISSYEQYF,.,TRBV6-5,TRBJ2-7,.,13
TGTGCCAGCCACAGCGGGGGGGTCGGCACAGATACGCAGTATTTT,CASHSGGVGTDTQYF,.,TRBV6-6,TRBJ2-3,TRBD2,15
TGTGCCAGCAGCCCTCTAGAGGCAGGGCCCGTATGTTCCATATATTTT,CASSPLEAGPVCSIYF,.,TRBV13,TRBJ1-3,.,16
TGTGCCAGCAGCTTGTCACCCGTGACTAGCGGGGGGGTTGAGCAGTTCTTC,CASSLSPVTSGGVEQFF,.,TRBV5-4,TRBJ2-1,TRBD2,17
TGTGCCAGCGGGCGGATGACTTATGGCTACACCTTC,CASGRMTYGYTF,few,TRBV6-5,TRBJ1-2,.,12
TGTGCCAGCAGCTCCGGGACTAGCGGGAGGATACAAGAGACCCAGTACTTC,CASSSGTSGRIQETQYF,once,TRBV11-3,TRBJ2-5,TRBD2,17
TGTGCCAGCAGCGGACGGGGGTTAGGGCGGAATGAGCAGTTCTTC,CASSGRGLGRNEQFF,.,TRBV6-5,TRBJ2-1,.,15
TGTGCCAGCAGTCGTACCCCGGGCCAGTCCTACGAGCAGTACTTC,CASSRTPGQSYEQYF,.,TRBV28,TRBJ2-7,.,15
TGTGCCAGCAGTGAAGCAAGCACCCTAAATACGCAGTATTTT,CASSEASTLNTQYF,.,TRBV2,TRBJ2-3,.,14
TGTGCCAGCAGTTTGCCGACAGGGACGAGGGTCGAGCAGTACTTC,CASSLPTGTRVEQYF,few,TRBV28,TRBJ2-7,TRBD1,15
TGTGCCAGCAGCTTGGGAAAAAACACTGAAGCTTTCTTT,CASSLGKNTEAFF,.,TRBV5-4,TRBJ1-1,.,13
TGTGCCAGCAGTTCCCGACTAGCGGGAGCCCCAGATACGCAGTATTTT,CASSSRLAGAPDTQYF,.,TRBV27,TRBJ2-3,TRBD2,16
TGTGCCAGCAGCTTCGAGGGGATGAGGGAGACCCAGTACTTC,CASSFEGMRETQYF,.,TRBV7-9,TRBJ2-5,.,14
TGCAGCGGCCAGGCAGACTTGAACACTGAAGCTTTCTTT,CSGQADLNTEAFF,.,TRBV29-1,TRBJ1-1,.,13
TGTGCCAGCATCGGGATGGACAGGGGAAACACCATATATTTT,CASIGMDRGNTIYF,.,TRBV28,TRBJ1-3,TRBD1,14